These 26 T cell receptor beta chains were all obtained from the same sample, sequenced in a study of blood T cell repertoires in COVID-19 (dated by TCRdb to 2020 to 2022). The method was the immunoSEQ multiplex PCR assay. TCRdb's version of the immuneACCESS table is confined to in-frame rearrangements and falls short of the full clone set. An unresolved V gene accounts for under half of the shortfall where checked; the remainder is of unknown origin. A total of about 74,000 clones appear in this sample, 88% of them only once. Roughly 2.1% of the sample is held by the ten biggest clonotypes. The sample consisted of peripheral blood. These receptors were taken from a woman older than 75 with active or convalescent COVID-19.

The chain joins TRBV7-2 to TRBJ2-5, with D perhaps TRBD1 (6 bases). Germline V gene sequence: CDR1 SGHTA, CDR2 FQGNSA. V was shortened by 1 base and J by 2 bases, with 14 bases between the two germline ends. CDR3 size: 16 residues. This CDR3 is CASSLVGGTTQETQYF. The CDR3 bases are TGTGCCAGCAGCTTAGTTGGTGGGACAACACAAGAGACCCAGTACTTC.

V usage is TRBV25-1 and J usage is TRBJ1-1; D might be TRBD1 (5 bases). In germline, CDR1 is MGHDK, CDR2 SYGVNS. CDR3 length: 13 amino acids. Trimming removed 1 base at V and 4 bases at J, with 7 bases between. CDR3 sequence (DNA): TGTGCCAGCAGTGAATGGGGGGGCACTGAAGCTTTCTTT. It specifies CASSEWGGTEAFF.

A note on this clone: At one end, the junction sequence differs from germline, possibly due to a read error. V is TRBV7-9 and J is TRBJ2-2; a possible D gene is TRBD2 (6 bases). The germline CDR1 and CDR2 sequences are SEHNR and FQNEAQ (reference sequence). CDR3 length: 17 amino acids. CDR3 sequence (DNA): TGTGCCAGCAGTTTAGGTTTGGCGGGAACGAACACCGGGGAGCTGTTTTTT. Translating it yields CASSLGLAGTNTGELFF. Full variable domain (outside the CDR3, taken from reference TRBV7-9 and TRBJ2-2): DTGVSQNPRHKITKRGQNVTFRCDPISEHNRLYWYRQTLGQGPEFLTYFQNEAQLEKSRLLSDRFSAERPKGSFSTLEIQRTEQGDSAMYLCASSLGLAGTNTGELFFGEGSRLTVL.

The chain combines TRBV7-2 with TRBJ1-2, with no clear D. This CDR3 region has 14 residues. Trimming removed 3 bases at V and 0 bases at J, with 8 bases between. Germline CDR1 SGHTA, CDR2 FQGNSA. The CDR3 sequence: CASSFSSSNYGYTF. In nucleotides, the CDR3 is TGTGCCAGCAGCTTTTCGAGTTCTAACTATGGCTACACCTTC.

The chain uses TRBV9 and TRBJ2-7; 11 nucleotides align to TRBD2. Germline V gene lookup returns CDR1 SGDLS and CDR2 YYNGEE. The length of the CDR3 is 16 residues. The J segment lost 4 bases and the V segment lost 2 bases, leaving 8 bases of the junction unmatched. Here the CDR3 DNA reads TGTGCCAGCAGCGTTTCTAGCGGGAGGCCCGGTTACGAGCAGTACTTC. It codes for CASSVSSGRPGYEQYF.

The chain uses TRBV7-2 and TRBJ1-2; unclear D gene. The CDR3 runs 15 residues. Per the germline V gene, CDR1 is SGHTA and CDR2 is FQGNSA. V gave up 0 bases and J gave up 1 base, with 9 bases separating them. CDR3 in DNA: TGTGCCAGCAGCTTAGCAGCGGGGATTAACTATGGCTACACCTTC. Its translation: CASSLAAGINYGYTF.

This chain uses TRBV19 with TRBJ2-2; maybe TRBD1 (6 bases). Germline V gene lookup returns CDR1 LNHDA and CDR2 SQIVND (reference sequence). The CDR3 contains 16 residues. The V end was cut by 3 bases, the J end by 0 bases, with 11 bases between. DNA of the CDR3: TGTGCCAGTAGTATTATAGGGACATCGAACACCGGGGAGCTGTTTTTT. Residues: CASSIIGTSNTGELFF.

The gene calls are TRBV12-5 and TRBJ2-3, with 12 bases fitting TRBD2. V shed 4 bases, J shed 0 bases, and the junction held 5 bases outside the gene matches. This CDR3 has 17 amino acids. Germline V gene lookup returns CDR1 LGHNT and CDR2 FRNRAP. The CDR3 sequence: CASGWTSGIGSTDTQYF. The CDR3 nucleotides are TGTGCTAGTGGTTGGACTAGCGGGATTGGGAGCACAGATACGCAGTATTTT.

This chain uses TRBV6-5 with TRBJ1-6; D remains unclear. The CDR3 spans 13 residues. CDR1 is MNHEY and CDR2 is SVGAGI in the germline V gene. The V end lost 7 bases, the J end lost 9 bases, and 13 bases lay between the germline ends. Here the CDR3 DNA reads TGTGCCAGCATGTCAGACGGGAGTTCACCCCTCCACTTT. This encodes CASMSDGSSPLHF.

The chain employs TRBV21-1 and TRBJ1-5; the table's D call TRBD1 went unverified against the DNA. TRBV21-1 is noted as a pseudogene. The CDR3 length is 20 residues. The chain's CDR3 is CASSNPVEAPDRLLHQPQHF. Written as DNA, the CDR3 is TGTGCCAGCAGCAACCCCGTGGAGGCCCCGGACAGGTTATTGCATCAGCCCCAGCATTTT.

In DNA form, the CDR3 reads TGTGCCAGCAGTGAAAGCAGGGGCAGTGAAGCTTTCTTT. Encoded protein: CASSESRGSEAFF. This chain joins TRBV2 and TRBJ1-1; the D gene is possibly TRBD1 (6 bases). The CDR3 loop spans 13 amino acids. The V gene lost 2 bases and the J gene lost 7 bases, with 11 bases spanning the gap. The germline gives CDR1 SNHLY, CDR2 FYNNEI.

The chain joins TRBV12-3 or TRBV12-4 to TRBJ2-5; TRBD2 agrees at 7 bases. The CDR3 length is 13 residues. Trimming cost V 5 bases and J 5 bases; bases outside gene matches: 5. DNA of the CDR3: TGTGCCAGCAGTCCCCCCGGGGGGGAGACCCAGTACTTC. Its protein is CASSPPGGETQYF.

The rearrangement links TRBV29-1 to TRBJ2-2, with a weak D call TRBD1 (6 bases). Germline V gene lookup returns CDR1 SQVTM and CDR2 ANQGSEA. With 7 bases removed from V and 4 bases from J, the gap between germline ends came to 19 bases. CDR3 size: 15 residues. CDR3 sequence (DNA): TGCAGCGCCCGCAGGGGCCCCTCGAGCACCGGGGAGCTGTTTTTT. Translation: CSARRGPSSTGELFF.

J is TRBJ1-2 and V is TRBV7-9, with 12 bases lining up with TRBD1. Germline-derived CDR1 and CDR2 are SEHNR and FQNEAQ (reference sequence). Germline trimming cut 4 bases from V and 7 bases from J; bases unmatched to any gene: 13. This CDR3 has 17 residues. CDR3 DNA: TGTGCCAGCAGCTCGCTCAGGGACAGGGGGCCGAAGGGTGGCTACACCTTC. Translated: CASSSLRDRGPKGGYTF.

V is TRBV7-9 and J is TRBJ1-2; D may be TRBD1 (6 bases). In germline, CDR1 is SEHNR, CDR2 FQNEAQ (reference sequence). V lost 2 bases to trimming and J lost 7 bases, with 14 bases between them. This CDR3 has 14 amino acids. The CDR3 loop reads CASSLQAGESGYTF. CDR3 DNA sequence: TGTGCCAGCAGCTTACAAGCAGGGGAAAGTGGCTACACCTTC.

CDR3 DNA: TGTGCCAGTAGTATTCTACTCTCCTACAATGAGCAGTTCTTC. This sequence encodes CASSILLSYNEQFF. The chain carries TRBV19 and TRBJ2-1, with D hard to call. This CDR3 comprises 14 residues. Trimming cost V 3 bases and J 0 bases, with 6 bases left between them. Germline V lookup: CDR1 LNHDA, CDR2 SQIVND (reference sequence).

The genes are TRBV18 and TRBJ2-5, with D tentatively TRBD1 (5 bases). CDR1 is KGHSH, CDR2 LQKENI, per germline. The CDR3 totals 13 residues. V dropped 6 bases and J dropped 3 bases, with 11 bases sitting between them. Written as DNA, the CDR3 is TGTGCCAGCTCTAGGGGCACCAAAGAGACCCAGTACTTC. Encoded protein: CASSRGTKETQYF. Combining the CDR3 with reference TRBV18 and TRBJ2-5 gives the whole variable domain NAGVMQNPRHLVRRRGQEARLRCSPMKGHSHVYWYRQLPEEGLKFMVYLQKENIIDESGMPKERFSAEFPKEGPSILRIQQVVRGDSAAYFCASSRGTKETQYFGPGTRLLVL.

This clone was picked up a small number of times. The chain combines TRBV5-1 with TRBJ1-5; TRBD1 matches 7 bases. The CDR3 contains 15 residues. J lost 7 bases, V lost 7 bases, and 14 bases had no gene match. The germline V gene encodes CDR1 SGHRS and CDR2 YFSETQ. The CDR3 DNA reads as TGCGCCAGCGCCATGTCGGGGACAGCGGGCCAGCCCCAGCATTTT. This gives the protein CASAMSGTAGQPQHF.

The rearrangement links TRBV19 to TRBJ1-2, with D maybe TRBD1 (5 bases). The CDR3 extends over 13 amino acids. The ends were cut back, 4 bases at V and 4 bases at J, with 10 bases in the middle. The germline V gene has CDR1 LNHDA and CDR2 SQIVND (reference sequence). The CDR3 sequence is CASSTRRGYGYTF. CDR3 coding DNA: TGTGCCAGTAGTACCCGTAGGGGCTATGGCTACACCTTC.

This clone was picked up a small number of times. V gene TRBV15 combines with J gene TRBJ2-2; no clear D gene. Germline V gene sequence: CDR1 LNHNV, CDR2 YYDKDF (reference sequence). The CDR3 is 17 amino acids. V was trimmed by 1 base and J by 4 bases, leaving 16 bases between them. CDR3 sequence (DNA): TGTGCCACCAGCAGAGTGCCCTTCCCGCGGATCACCGGGGAGCTGTTTTTT. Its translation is CATSRVPFPRITGELFF.

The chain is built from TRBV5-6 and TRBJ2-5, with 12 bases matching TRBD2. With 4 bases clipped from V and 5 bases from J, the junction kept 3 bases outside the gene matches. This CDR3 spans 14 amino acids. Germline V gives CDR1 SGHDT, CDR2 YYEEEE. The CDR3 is CASSPTSGGETQYF. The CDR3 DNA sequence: TGTGCCAGCAGCCCCACTAGCGGGGGGGAGACCCAGTACTTC.

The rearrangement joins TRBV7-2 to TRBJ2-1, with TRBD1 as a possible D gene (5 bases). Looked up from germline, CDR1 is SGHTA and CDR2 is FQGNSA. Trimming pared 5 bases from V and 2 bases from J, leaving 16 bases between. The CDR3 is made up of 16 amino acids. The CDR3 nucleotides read TGTGCCAGCAGCACCTCACCGGCCAGGGCCTACAATGAGCAGTTCTTC. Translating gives CASSTSPARAYNEQFF.

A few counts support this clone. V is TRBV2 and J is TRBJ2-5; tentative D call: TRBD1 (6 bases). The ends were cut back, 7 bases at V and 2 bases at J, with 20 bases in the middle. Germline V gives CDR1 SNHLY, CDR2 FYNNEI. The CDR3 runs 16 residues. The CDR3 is CASNGRGNLRQETQYF. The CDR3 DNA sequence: TGTGCCAGCAACGGCAGGGGAAATCTCCGGCAAGAGACCCAGTACTTC.

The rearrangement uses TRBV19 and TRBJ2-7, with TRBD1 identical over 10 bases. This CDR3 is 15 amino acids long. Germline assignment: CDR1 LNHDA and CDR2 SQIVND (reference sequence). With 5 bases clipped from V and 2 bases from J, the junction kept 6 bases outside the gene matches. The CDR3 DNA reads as TGTGCCAGTAGTGTCGGGACAGGGGATCCCTACGAGCAGTACTTC. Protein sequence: CASSVGTGDPYEQYF.

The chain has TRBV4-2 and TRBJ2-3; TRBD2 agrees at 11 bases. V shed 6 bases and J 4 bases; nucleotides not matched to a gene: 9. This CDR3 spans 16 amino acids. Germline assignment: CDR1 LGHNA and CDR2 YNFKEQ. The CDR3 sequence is CASSPRLAGSADTQYF. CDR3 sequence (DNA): TGTGCCAGCAGTCCTAGACTAGCGGGAAGCGCAGATACGCAGTATTTT.

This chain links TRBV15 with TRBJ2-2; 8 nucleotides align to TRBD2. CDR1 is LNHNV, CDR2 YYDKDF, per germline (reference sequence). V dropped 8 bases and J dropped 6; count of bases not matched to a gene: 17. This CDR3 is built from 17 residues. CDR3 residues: CATRLSWTAGDAGELFF. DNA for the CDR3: TGTGCCACCCGATTATCGTGGACAGCGGGAGACGCCGGGGAGCTGTTTTTT.